These 11 T cell receptor beta chains were sequenced from one sample in a study of graft-versus-host responses after intestinal transplantation. The table came from immunoSEQ multiplex PCR; TCRdb's copy has only in-frame clones and leaves some out. Among about 97,000 clones listed, 75% to 95% were seen once. No antigen has been assigned to these receptors. The source was unstimulated CD4+ T cells sorted from spleen or lymph node cells, collected before transplant. All receptors derive from a human donor who was the organ donor for an intestinal transplant.

This chain uses TRBV6-5 with TRBJ2-5, with 7 bases identical to TRBD2. V lost 6 bases to trimming and J lost 7 bases; unmatched junction nucleotides: 5. The CDR3 has 12 amino acids. Germline CDR1 is MNHEY and CDR2 is SVGAGI. This chain's CDR3 is CASSRREGTQYF. CDR3 DNA sequence: TGTGCCAGCAGCCGCAGGGAGGGGACCCAGTACTTC.

The V and J genes are TRBV5-5 and TRBJ1-5; TRBD1 might be the D (6 bases). V shed 5 bases and J shed 5 bases, with 32 bases lying between them. The germline gives CDR1 SGHKS, CDR2 YYEKEE (reference sequence). The CDR3 length is 20 residues. The CDR3 nucleotides are TGTGCCAGCAGTTTGATGCCGAGCTTTGGGCGGGGGGGCCGAGATCAGCCCCAGCATTTT. Its protein product is CASSLMPSFGRGGRDQPQHF. Complete variable domain (other parts from reference TRBV5-5 and TRBJ1-5): DAGVTQSPTHLIKTRGQQVTLRCSPISGHKSVSWYQQVLGQGPQFIFQYYEKEERGRGNFPDRFSARQFPNYSSELNVNALLLGDSALYLCASSLMPSFGRGGRDQPQHFGDGTRLSIL.

The chain carries TRBV11-2 and TRBJ2-5; tentatively, D is TRBD2 (6 bases). The CDR3 runs 12 residues. The germline V gene has CDR1 SGHAT and CDR2 FQNNGV. The ends were cut back, 3 bases at V and 13 bases at J, with 15 bases in the middle. DNA for the CDR3: TGTGCCAGCAGCTTTGGGAGGAGCTCTCGGTACTTC. It yields the protein CASSFGRSSRYF. The full variable domain, its missing parts supplied by reference TRBV11-2 and TRBJ2-5, is EAGVAQSPRYKIIEKRQSVAFWCNPISGHATLYWYQQILGQGPKLLIQFQNNGVVDDSQLPKDRFSAERLKGVDSTLKIQPAKLEDSAVYLCASSFGRSSRYFGPGTRLLVL.

The V gene is TRBV6-1, the J gene TRBJ1-1; 7 nucleotides agree with TRBD1. This CDR3 has 14 residues. The germline V gene encodes CDR1 MNHNS and CDR2 SASEGT. J lost 4 bases, V lost 4 bases, and 6 bases had no gene match. The CDR3 sequence is CASSVTGAITEAFF. The CDR3 nucleotides are TGTGCCAGCAGTGTAACAGGGGCCATCACTGAAGCTTTCTTT.

The chain uses TRBV10-3 and TRBJ2-3; TRBD2 matches at 15 bases. The germline CDR1 and CDR2 sequences are ENHRY and SYGVKD. The CDR3 has 18 residues. The CDR3 DNA sequence: TGTCCGAACCCCCTAAGGACTAGCGGGGGGGGGAGCACAGATACGCAGTATTTT. Protein product: CPNPLRTSGGGSTDTQYF.

V gene TRBV9 combines with J gene TRBJ2-2, with a weak D call TRBD2 (6 bases). The CDR3 runs to 14 residues. CDR1 is SGDLS and CDR2 is YYNGEE in the germline V gene. V was pared by 1 base and J by 8 bases, with 12 bases between. The CDR3 bases are TGTGCCAGCAGCGTACGACTAGTTACAGGGGAGCTGTTTTTT. Its protein is CASSVRLVTGELFF. Drawing the rest from reference TRBV9 and TRBJ2-2, the complete variable domain is DSGVTQTPKHLITATGQRVTLRCSPRSGDLSVYWYQQSLDQGLQFLIQYYNGEERAKGNILERFSAQQFPDLHSELNLSSLELGDSALYFCASSVRLVTGELFFGEGSRLTVL.

The genes are TRBV5-6 and TRBJ2-3; D is ambiguous. V was trimmed by 1 base and J by 0 bases, leaving 9 bases between them. The CDR3 runs 15 residues. CDR1 is SGHDT and CDR2 is YYEEEE in the germline V gene. The CDR3, as DNA: TGTGCCAGCAGCTTGCTTCAGACTAGCACAGATACGCAGTATTTT. It specifies CASSLLQTSTDTQYF.

The chain is built from TRBV6-1 and TRBJ1-4, with TRBD1 matching 9 bases. CDR1 and CDR2 (germline): MNHNS, SASEGT. J was trimmed by 7 bases and V by 6 bases; bases with no gene match: 6. The CDR3 is made up of 14 amino acids. This chain's CDR3 is CASSRDRGFEKLFF. The CDR3 region has the DNA TGTGCCAGCAGCCGCGACAGGGGGTTTGAAAAACTGTTTTTT.

The chain combines TRBV7-2 with TRBJ2-3, with D possibly matching TRBD2 (5 bases). The CDR3 is 16 amino acids. Germline CDR1 reads SGHTA; CDR2 reads FQGNSA. V gave up 2 bases and J gave up 2 bases, with 14 bases separating them. CDR3 sequence: CASSLFRIANTDTQYF. CDR3 coding DNA: TGTGCCAGCAGCTTATTTAGAATAGCGAACACAGATACGCAGTATTTT. Full variable domain (missing parts from reference TRBV7-2 and TRBJ2-3): GAGVSQSPSNKVTEKGKDVELRCDPISGHTALYWYRQSLGQGLEFLIYFQGNSAPDKSGLPSDRFSAERTGGSVSTLTIQRTQQEDSAVYLCASSLFRIANTDTQYFGPGTRLTVL.

The chain employs TRBV7-2 and TRBJ1-2; TRBD1 matches at 9 bases. Looked up from germline, CDR1 is SGHTA and CDR2 is FQGNSA. The CDR3 is made up of 16 amino acids. Trimming took 4 bases from V and 6 from J; bases not matched to a gene: 12. The DNA of the CDR3 is TGTGCCAGCAGCTATTATTATGACAGGGGGGTCCATGGCTACACCTTC. It translates to CASSYYYDRGVHGYTF.

The V and J genes are TRBV9 and TRBJ2-1, with TRBD2 matching 7 bases. The CDR3 has 15 residues. Germline V lookup: CDR1 SGDLS, CDR2 YYNGEE. The V segment lost 0 bases and the J segment 0 bases; nucleotides outside the gene matches: 0. The CDR3, as DNA: TGTGCCAGCAGCGTAGCGGGGGGCTCCTACAATGAGCAGTTCTTC. It specifies CASSVAGGSYNEQFF. Using reference TRBV9 and TRBJ2-1 for the parts outside the CDR3, the full variable domain is DSGVTQTPKHLITATGQRVTLRCSPRSGDLSVYWYQQSLDQGLQFLIQYYNGEERAKGNILERFSAQQFPDLHSELNLSSLELGDSALYFCASSVAGGSYNEQFFGPGTRLTVL.